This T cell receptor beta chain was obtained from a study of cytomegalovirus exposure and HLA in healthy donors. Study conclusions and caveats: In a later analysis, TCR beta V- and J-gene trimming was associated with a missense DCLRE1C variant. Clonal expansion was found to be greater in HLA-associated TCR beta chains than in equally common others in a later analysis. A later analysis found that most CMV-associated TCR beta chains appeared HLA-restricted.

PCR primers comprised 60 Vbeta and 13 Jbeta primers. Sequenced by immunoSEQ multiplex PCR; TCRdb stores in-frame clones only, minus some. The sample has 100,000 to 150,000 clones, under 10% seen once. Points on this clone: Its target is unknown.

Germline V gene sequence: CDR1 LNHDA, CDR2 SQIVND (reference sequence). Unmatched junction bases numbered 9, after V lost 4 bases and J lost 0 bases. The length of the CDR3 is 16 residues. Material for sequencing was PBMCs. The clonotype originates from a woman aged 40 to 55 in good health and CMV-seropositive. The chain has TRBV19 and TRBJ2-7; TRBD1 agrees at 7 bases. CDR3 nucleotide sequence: TGTGCCAGTAGTAGACAGGGAGCAGCGAGCTCCTACGAGCAGTACTTC. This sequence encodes CASSRQGAASSYEQYF.